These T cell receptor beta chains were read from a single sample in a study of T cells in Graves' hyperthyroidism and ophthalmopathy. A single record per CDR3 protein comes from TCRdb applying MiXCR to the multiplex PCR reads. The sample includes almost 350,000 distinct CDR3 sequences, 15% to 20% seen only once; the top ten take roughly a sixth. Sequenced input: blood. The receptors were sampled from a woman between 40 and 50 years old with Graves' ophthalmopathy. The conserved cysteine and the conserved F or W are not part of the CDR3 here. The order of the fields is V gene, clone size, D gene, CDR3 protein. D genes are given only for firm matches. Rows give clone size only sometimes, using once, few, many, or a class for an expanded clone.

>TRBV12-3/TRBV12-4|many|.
ASSFYYEQY
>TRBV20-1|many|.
SAQDQETQY
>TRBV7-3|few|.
ASSLLRGYEQY
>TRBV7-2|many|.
ASSLVAGRKTSYEQY
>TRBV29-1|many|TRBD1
SVEDLGQPEAF
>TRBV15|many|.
ATSRGGGYGYT
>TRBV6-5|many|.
ASSYLGEYGELF
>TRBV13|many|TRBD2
ASSLRSRLAGGRSSYEQY
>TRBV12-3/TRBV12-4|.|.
ASSLWIGTEQY
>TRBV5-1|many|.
ASREGGTGLYEQY
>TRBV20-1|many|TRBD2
SASTAGLYQETQY
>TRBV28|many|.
ASSFRRAPAVHEQY
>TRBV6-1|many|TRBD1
ASRDNGQGNTEAF
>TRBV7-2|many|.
ASSFGTTYEQY
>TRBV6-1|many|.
ASSEARGRGYT
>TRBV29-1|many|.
SALSGTGYYGYT
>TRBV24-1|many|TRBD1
APRTGTDNTEAF